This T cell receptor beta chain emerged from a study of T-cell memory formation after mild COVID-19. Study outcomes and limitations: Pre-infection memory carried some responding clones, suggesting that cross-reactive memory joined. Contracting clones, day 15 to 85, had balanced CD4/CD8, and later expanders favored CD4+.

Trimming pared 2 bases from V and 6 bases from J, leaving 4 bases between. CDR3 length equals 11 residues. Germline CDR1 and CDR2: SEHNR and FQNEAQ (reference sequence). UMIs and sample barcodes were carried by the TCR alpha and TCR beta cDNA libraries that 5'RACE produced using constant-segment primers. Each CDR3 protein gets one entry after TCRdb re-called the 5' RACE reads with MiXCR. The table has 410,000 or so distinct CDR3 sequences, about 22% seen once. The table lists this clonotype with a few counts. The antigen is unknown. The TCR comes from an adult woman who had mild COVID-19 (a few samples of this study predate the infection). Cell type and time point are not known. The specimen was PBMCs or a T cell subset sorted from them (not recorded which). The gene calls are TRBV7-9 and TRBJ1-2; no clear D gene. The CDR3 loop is CASSLSDGYTF. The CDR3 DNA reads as TGTGCCAGCAGCTTAAGCGATGGCTACACCTTC.